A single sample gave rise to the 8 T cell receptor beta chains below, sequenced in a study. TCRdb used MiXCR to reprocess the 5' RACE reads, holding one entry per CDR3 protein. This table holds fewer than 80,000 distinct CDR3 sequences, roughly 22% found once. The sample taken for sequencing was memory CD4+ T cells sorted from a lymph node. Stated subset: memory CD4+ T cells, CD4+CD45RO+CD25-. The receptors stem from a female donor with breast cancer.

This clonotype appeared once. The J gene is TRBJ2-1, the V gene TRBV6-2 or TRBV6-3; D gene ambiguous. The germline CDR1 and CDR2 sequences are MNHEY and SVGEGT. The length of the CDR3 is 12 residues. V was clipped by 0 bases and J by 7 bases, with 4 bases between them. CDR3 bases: TGTGCCAGCAGTTACTCCCGGAATGAGCAGTTCTTC. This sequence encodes CASSYSRNEQFF.

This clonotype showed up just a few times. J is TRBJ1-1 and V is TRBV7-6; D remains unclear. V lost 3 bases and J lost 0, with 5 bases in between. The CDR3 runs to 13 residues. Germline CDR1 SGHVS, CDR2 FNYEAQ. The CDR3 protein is CASSFGMNTEAFF. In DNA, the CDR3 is TGTGCCAGCAGCTTCGGGATGAACACTGAAGCTTTCTTT. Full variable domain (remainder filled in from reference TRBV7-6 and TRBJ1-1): GAGVSQSPRYKVTKRGQDVALRCDPISGHVSLYWYRQALGQGPEFLTYFNYEAQQDKSGLPNDRFSAERPEGSISTLTIQRTEQRDSAMYRCASSFGMNTEAFFGQGTRLTVV.

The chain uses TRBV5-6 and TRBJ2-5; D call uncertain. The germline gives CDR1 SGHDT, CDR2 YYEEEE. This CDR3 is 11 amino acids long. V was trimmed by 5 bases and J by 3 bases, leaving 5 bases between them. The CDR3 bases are TGTGCCAGCAGAAGGGAAGAGACCCAGTACTTC. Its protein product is CASRREETQYF.

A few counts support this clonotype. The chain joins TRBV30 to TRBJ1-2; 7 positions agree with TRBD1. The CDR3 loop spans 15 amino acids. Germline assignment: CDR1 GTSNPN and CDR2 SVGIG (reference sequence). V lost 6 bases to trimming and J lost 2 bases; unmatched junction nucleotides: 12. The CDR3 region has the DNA TGTGCCTGCCCGTTTAGACCAGGGGGGAACTATGGCTACACCTTC. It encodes CACPFRPGGNYGYTF.

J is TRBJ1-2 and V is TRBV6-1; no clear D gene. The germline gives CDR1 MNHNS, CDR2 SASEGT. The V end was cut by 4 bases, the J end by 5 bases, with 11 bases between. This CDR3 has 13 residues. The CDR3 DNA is TGTGCCAGCAGTGTCGTGGCTCGGTATGGCTACACCTTC. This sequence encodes CASSVVARYGYTF.

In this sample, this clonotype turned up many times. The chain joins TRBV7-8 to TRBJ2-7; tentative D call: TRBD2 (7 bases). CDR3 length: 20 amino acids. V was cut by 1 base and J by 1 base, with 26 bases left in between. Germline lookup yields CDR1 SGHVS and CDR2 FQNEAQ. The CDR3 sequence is CASSLDRGAILRVGSYEQYF. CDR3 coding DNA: TGTGCCAGCAGCTTAGATCGGGGGGCTATCCTACGAGTCGGATCCTACGAGCAGTACTTC.

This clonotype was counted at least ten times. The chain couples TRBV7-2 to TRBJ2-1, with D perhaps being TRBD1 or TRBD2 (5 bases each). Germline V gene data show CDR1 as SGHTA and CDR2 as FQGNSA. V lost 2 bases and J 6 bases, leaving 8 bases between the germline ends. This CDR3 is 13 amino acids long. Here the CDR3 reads CASSLRGLNEQFF. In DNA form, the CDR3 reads TGTGCCAGCAGCTTACGGGGCCTCAATGAGCAGTTCTTC.

The DNA for the CDR3 is TGTGCCAGCAGGGGGAAGGATCAATACGCAGCCTATTCCAATACGCAGTATTTT. It specifies CASRGKDQYAAYSNTQYF. The chain couples TRBV6-2 or TRBV6-3 to TRBJ2-3; D is ambiguous. The CDR3 sequence is 18 residues long. The germline V and J ends were trimmed by 6 bases and 7 bases, with 29 bases remaining between them. Germline V CDR1 and CDR2: MNHEY, SVGEGT.